The next 8 T cell receptor beta chains were all read from a single sample in a study of shared clonotypes between healthy human individuals (dated by TCRdb to 2018 to 2020). Receptor libraries were prepared by the immunoSEQ multiplex PCR assay. Drawn from immuneACCESS, this table holds only the in-frame rearrangements with V and J called that TCRdb kept. Clones are partly lost; checked studies trace under half to an unresolved V gene and leave the rest unexplained. The sample table lists fewer than 850,000 clones, roughly 88% of them with a count of one. The ten most abundant clones make up 34% of the sample. The sequencing input was memory CD8+ T cells from PBMCs. The sample's cell subset or site label, decoded: CD45RO+ cells pooled with CCR7-negative TemRA cells. Every receptor here comes from a man aged 18 to 29 in good health. Some clones in this sample may be carry-over from other donors' samples.

The chain uses TRBV4-1 and TRBJ2-7, with 8 nucleotides matching TRBD1. V gave up 5 bases and J gave up 5 bases; unmatched junction bases: 11. CDR3 length: 15 amino acids. Per the germline V gene, CDR1 is MGHRA and CDR2 is YSYEKL. The CDR3 region is CASSSLSGGPDEQYF. CDR3 coding DNA: TGCGCCAGCAGCTCCTTGTCAGGGGGCCCAGACGAGCAGTACTTC.

The chain recombines TRBV7-6 with TRBJ2-2; a weak D match, TRBD1 (5 bases). Trimming took off 3 bases at V and 9 bases at J, with 11 bases between the two ends. The CDR3 runs 13 residues. Germline V gene lookup returns CDR1 SGHVS and CDR2 FNYEAQ. The CDR3 sequence is CASSFGQGWELFF. The CDR3 nucleotides read TGTGCCAGCAGCTTTGGCCAGGGTTGGGAGCTGTTTTTT.

J is TRBJ2-7 and V is TRBV2; D remains ambiguous. The CDR3 spans 12 residues. CDR1 and CDR2 (germline): SNHLY, FYNNEI. The germline V and J ends were trimmed by 1 base and 4 bases, with 5 bases remaining between them. The CDR3 region is CASSEDMYEQYF. The CDR3 DNA sequence: TGTGCCAGCAGTGAAGATATGTACGAGCAGTACTTC.

The chain uses TRBV10-3 and TRBJ2-3; 8 positions match TRBD2. Germline V gene sequence: CDR1 ENHRY, CDR2 SYGVKD. With V trimmed by 8 bases and J by 0 bases, 7 bases remained unmatched. The CDR3 length is 15 residues. CDR3: CAIRGGELSTDTQYF. The DNA of the CDR3 is TGTGCCATCCGGGGGGGTGAATTAAGCACAGATACGCAGTATTTT.

This sequence joins TRBV6-5 and TRBJ1-1; 7 bases agree with TRBD1. The V and J ends lost 2 bases and 4 bases, in that order; junction bases with no gene match: 4. Germline CDR1 reads MNHEY; CDR2 reads SVGAGI. The CDR3 totals 14 residues. CDR3 sequence: CASSYTGEGTEAFF. CDR3 in DNA: TGTGCCAGCAGTTACACAGGGGAGGGCACTGAAGCTTTCTTT.

The rearrangement uses TRBV5-1 and TRBJ2-1; perhaps TRBD2 as D (5 bases). The V end lost 4 bases, the J end lost 0 bases, and 14 bases lay between the germline ends. CDR3 length equals 16 residues. The germline V gene has CDR1 SGHRS and CDR2 YFSETQ. CDR3 sequence (DNA): TGCGCCAGCAGCCCGAGGGAGCCTAGCTCCTACAATGAGCAGTTCTTC. Its translation is CASSPREPSSYNEQFF.

The chain links TRBV7-2 to TRBJ2-1; a possible D gene is TRBD2 (6 bases). The CDR3 loop spans 14 amino acids. The germline gives CDR1 SGHTA, CDR2 FQGNSA. Trimming pared 5 bases from V and 8 bases from J, leaving 16 bases between. Here the CDR3 reads CASSIRTTWHEQFF. The DNA of the CDR3 is TGTGCCAGCAGCATTAGGACTACTTGGCATGAGCAGTTCTTC.

The chain combines TRBV11-2 with TRBJ2-1; 7 positions agree with TRBD2. The CDR3 has 16 residues. V lost 0 bases to trimming and J lost 7 bases; unmatched junction nucleotides: 9. CDR1 is SGHAT and CDR2 is FQNNGV in the germline V gene. The CDR3 DNA follows: TGTGCCAGCAGCTTAGATAGCCGGGGGGTGTTGAATGAGCAGTTCTTC. Encoded protein: CASSLDSRGVLNEQFF.